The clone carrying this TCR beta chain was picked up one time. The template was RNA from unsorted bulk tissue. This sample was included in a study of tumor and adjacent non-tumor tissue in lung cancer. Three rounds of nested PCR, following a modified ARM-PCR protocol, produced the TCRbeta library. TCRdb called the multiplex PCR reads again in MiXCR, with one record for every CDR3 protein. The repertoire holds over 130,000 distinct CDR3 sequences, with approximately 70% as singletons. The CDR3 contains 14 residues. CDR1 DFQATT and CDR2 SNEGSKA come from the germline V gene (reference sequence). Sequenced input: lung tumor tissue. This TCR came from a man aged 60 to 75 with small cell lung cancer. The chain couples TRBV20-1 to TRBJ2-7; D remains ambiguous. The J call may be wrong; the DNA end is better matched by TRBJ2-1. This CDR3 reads CSARGDKTVYEQFF. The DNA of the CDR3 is TGCAGTGCTAGAGGTGACAAGACGGTCTACGAGCAGTTCTTC.